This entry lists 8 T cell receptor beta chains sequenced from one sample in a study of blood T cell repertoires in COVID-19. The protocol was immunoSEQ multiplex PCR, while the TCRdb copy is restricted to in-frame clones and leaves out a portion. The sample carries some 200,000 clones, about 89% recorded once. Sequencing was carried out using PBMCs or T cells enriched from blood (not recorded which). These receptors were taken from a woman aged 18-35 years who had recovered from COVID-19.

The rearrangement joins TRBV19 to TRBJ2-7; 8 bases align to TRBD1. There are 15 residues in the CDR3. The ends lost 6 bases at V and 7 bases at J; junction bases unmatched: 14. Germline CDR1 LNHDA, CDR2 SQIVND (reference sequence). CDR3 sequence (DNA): TGTGCCAGTAGCATGGCGCAGGGGGCAGCCGATGAGCAGTACTTC. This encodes CASSMAQGAADEQYF.

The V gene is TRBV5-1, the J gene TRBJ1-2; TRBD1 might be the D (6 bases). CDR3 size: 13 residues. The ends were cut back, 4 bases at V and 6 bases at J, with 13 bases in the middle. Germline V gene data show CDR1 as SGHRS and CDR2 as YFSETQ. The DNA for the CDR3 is TGCGCCAGCAGCCTACAGGGAACCGATGGCTACACCTTC. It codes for CASSLQGTDGYTF.

The CDR3 loop reads CASSPSGSGSYNEQFF. The CDR3 bases are TGTGCCAGCAGCCCCTCGGGGAGCGGGAGCTACAATGAGCAGTTCTTC. The rearrangement uses TRBV9 and TRBJ2-1; 8 bases are shared with TRBD2. The junction had 9 bases not matched to a gene; V was cut back by 4 bases and J by 3 bases. Germline-derived CDR1 and CDR2 are SGDLS and YYNGEE. The CDR3 spans 16 residues.

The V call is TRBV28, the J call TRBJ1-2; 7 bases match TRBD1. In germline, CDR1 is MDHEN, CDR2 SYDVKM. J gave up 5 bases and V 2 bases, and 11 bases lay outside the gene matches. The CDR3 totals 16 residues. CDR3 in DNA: TGTGCCAGCAGTTTAAACCCTCGGGGACAGAGTTATGGCTACACCTTC. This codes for CASSLNPRGQSYGYTF.

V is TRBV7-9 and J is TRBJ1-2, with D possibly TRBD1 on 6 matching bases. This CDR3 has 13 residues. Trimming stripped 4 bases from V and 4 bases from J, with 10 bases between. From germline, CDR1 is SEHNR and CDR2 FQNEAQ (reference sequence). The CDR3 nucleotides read TGTGCCAGCAGCTCAGGGGCCAGCTATGGCTACACCTTC. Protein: CASSSGASYGYTF.

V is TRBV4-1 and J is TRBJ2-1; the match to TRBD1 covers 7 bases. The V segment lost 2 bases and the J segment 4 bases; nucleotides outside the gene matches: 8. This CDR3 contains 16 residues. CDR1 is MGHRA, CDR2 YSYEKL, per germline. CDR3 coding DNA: TGCGCCAGCAGCCAATTCCCACAGGGGTCTTACAATGAGCAGTTCTTC. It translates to CASSQFPQGSYNEQFF.

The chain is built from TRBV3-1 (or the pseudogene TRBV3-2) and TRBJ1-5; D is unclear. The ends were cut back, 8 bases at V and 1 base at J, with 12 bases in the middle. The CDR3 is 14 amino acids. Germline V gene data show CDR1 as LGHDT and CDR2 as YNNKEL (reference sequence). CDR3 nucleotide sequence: TGTGCCAGCGCCCCTCGGGAGAGCAATCAGCCCCAGCATTTT. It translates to CASAPRESNQPQHF.

The CDR3 DNA follows: TGTGCCAGCAGTGGGCAGGGGAGAGAGACCCAGTACTTC. Translating it yields CASSGQGRETQYF. The rearrangement uses TRBV2 and TRBJ2-5; a possible D gene is TRBD1 (6 bases). There are 13 residues in the CDR3. Trimming removed 4 bases at V and 4 bases at J, with 10 bases between. Germline V CDR1 and CDR2: SNHLY, FYNNEI.